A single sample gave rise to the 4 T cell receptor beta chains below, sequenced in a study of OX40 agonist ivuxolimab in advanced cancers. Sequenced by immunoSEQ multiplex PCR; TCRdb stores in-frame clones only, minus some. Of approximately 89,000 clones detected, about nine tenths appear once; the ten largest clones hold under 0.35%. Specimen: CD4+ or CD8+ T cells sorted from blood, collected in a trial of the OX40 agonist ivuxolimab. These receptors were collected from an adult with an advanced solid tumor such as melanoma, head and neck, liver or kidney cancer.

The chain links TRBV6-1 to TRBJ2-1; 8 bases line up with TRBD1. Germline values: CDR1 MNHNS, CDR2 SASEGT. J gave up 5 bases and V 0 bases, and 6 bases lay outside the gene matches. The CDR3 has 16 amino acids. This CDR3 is CASSEAGQGRDNEQFF. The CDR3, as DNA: TGTGCCAGCAGTGAAGCCGGACAGGGTCGGGACAATGAGCAGTTCTTC.

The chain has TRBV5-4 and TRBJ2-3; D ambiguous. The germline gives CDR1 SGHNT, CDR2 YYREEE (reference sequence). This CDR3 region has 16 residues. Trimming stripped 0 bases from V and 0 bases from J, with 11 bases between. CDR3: CASSLARAQSTDTQYF. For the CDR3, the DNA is TGTGCCAGCAGCTTGGCAAGGGCCCAGAGCACAGATACGCAGTATTTT. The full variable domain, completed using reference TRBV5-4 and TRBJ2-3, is ETGVTQSPTHLIKTRGQQVTLRCSSQSGHNTVSWYQQALGQGPQFIFQYYREEENGRGNFPPRFSGLQFPNYSSELNVNALELDDSALYLCASSLARAQSTDTQYFGPGTRLTVL.

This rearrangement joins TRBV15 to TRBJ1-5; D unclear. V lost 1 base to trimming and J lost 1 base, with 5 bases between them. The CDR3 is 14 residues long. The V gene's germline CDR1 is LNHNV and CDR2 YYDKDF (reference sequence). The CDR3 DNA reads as TGTGCCACCAGCAGAGGGGTAAGCAATCAGCCCCAGCATTTT. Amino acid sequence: CATSRGVSNQPQHF.

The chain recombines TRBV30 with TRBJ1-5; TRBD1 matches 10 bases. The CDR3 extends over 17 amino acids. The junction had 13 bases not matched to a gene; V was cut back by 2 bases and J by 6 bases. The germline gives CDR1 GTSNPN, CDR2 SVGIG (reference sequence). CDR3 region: CAWSYGLSGQGGQPQHF. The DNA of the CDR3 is TGTGCCTGGAGTTATGGGTTGAGTGGACAGGGGGGTCAGCCCCAGCATTTT.